These 25 T cell receptor beta chains were sequenced from one sample in a study of blood T cell repertoires in COVID-19 (dated by TCRdb to 2020 to 2021). The library came from the immunoSEQ multiplex PCR assay. In its TCRdb copy, this immuneACCESS table keeps in-frame sequences only and misses some clones. Where compared with another copy, unresolved V genes explain less than half of these, and the others have no known cause. The sample table lists over 150,000 clones, 70% to 90% of them with a count of one. About a sixth of the sample is taken by the ten largest. The sequenced sample consisted of peripheral blood. The origin of the receptors is a man aged 50-59 years with COVID-19, enrolled during active disease.

This chain links TRBV5-4 with TRBJ2-1; 8 nucleotides line up with TRBD2. V lost 3 bases, J lost 5 bases, and 10 bases stayed unmatched. Germline V gene data show CDR1 as SGHNT and CDR2 as YYREEE (reference sequence). CDR3 length: 16 amino acids. The CDR3 here is CASSSTPGTRNNEQFF. The CDR3 coding sequence is TGTGCCAGCAGCTCGACACCCGGGACTAGGAACAATGAGCAGTTCTTC.

The chain couples TRBV28 to TRBJ2-7, with a tentative D call TRBD1 (5 bases). Trimming removed 6 bases from V and 0 bases from J, with 18 bases in between. This CDR3 has 16 residues. The germline gives CDR1 MDHEN, CDR2 SYDVKM. The CDR3 bases are TGTGCCAGCAGCATGACGCCTTGGGGCAGCTCCTACGAGCAGTACTTC. Its protein product is CASSMTPWGSSYEQYF.

V is TRBV6-5 and J is TRBJ1-2, with D unclear. Trimming stripped 8 bases from V and 0 bases from J, with 10 bases between. The CDR3 spans 13 residues. The germline gives CDR1 MNHEY, CDR2 SVGAGI. The CDR3 loop reads CASGWESNYGYTF. DNA for the CDR3: TGTGCCAGCGGGTGGGAGTCTAACTATGGCTACACCTTC.

The sample holds one count of this clone. Other DNA sequences in the same sample also yield this CDR3. The chain is built from TRBV9 and TRBJ2-1, with D perhaps matching TRBD2 (6 bases). CDR1 is SGDLS, CDR2 YYNGEE, per germline. The CDR3 runs 15 residues. V gave up 4 bases and J gave up 9 bases, with 20 bases separating them. The CDR3 DNA is TGTGCCAGCAGCCCCCCCGGGCGGGAAGCGGGTGAGCAGTTCTTC. Protein product: CASSPPGREAGEQFF.

The V gene is TRBV3-1 (or the pseudogene TRBV3-2), the J gene TRBJ2-1, with a weak D call TRBD1 (6 bases). The germline V gene has CDR1 LGHDT and CDR2 YNNKEL (reference sequence). V lost 3 bases to trimming and J lost 7 bases, with 16 bases between them. This CDR3 is built from 15 residues. Here the CDR3 DNA reads TGTGCCAGCAGCCACCCCAGGCAGGGGATGAATGAGCAGTTCTTC. It encodes CASSHPRQGMNEQFF.

The rearrangement links TRBV6-2 or TRBV6-3 to TRBJ2-3; maybe TRBD1 (6 bases). The CDR3 sequence is 16 residues long. With 6 bases removed from V and 4 bases from J, the gap between germline ends came to 20 bases. CDR1 is MNHEY, CDR2 SVGEGT, per germline. The CDR3 is CASSLAGAAFPDTQYF. DNA for the CDR3: TGTGCCAGCAGCTTAGCAGGGGCGGCCTTCCCAGATACGCAGTATTTT.

This clone was found once. This chain joins TRBV10-1 and TRBJ2-7; 9 bases match TRBD1. The germline gives CDR1 WNHNN, CDR2 SYGVQD (reference sequence). V shed 3 bases and J 2 bases; nucleotides not matched to a gene: 8. The CDR3 covers 16 residues. The CDR3 bases are TGCGCCAGCAGTGAACCTACGGGACAGGGAGCCTACGAGCAGTACTTC. This sequence encodes CASSEPTGQGAYEQYF.

The chain has TRBV11-2 and TRBJ1-2; TRBD1 agrees at 7 bases. This CDR3 region has 13 residues. From germline, CDR1 is SGHAT and CDR2 FQNNGV. V was pared by 3 bases and J by 6 bases, with 4 bases of the junction left unmatched. For the CDR3, the DNA is TGTGCCAGCAGCTTCACAGGGGCGGATGGCTACACCTTC. The encoded protein is CASSFTGADGYTF.

This clone was seen a single time. The chain links TRBV18 to TRBJ1-1, with TRBD1 identical over 9 bases. CDR1 and CDR2 (germline): KGHSH, LQKENI. V gave up 2 bases and J gave up 4 bases; unmatched junction bases: 2. CDR3 length equals 14 residues. The CDR3 loop is CASSPETGGTEAFF. For the CDR3, the DNA is TGTGCCAGCTCACCAGAGACAGGGGGCACTGAAGCTTTCTTT.

J is TRBJ2-5 and V is TRBV11-2; 8 bases map to TRBD2. The germline V gene has CDR1 SGHAT and CDR2 FQNNGV. V lost 5 bases and J lost 5; bases outside the gene matches: 7. The CDR3 totals 14 residues. Here the CDR3 reads CASSPGTRGETQYF. The CDR3, as DNA: TGTGCCAGCAGCCCCGGGACTAGAGGGGAGACCCAGTACTTC.

The V call is TRBV6-2 or TRBV6-3, the J call TRBJ1-1; no reliable D call. Trimming left V 4 bases short and J 4 bases short, with 10 bases between. This CDR3 is 13 amino acids long. Germline CDR1 MNHEY, CDR2 SVGEGT. The CDR3 nucleotides are TGTGCCAGCAGTTTTCCGAGTGGCACTGAAGCTTTCTTT. Amino acid sequence: CASSFPSGTEAFF.

The chain is built from TRBV24-1 and TRBJ2-1; 9 bases fit TRBD2. Germline V gene lookup returns CDR1 KGHDR and CDR2 SFDVKD. Losses at the gene ends were 4 bases for V and 7 bases for J; bases not matched to a gene: 4. CDR3 length: 14 residues. The CDR3 region is CATSEGLAGNEQFF. In nucleotides, the CDR3 is TGTGCCACCAGTGAGGGGCTAGCGGGGAATGAGCAGTTCTTC.

The chain combines TRBV7-9 with TRBJ2-7, with D possibly matching TRBD1 (5 bases). V was trimmed by 5 bases and J by 2 bases, leaving 13 bases between them. Germline lookup yields CDR1 SEHNR and CDR2 FQNEAQ (reference sequence). The length of the CDR3 is 14 residues. CDR3 in amino acids: CASSASGMPYEQYF. CDR3 in DNA: TGTGCCAGCAGCGCCTCAGGGATGCCCTACGAGCAGTACTTC.

This clone came up once. CDR3 in amino acids: CASSILAGGSYNEQFF. The CDR3 nucleotides are TGTGCCAGTAGTATATTGGCGGGGGGCTCCTACAATGAGCAGTTCTTC. The chain combines TRBV19 with TRBJ2-1, with 8 nucleotides matching TRBD2. The CDR3 extends over 16 amino acids. Germline CDR1 LNHDA, CDR2 SQIVND (reference sequence). V gave up 2 bases and J gave up 0 bases; unmatched junction bases: 3.

CDR3 in DNA: TGTGCCAGCAGCCCCACTAGCGGAGGCGGGGCACAAGAGACCCAGTACTTC. It specifies CASSPTSGGGAQETQYF. This sequence joins TRBV4-2 and TRBJ2-5, with 8 nucleotides matching TRBD2. Germline loops: CDR1 LGHNA, CDR2 YNFKEQ. V dropped 4 bases and J dropped 2; count of bases not matched to a gene: 12. The CDR3 covers 17 residues.

Points on this clone: Mismatch with germline at one junction end may stem from a read error. The rearrangement uses TRBV2 and TRBJ1-1; maybe TRBD1 (5 bases). This CDR3 has 12 amino acids. Germline-derived CDR1 and CDR2 are SNHLY and FYNNEI. CDR3 in DNA: TGTGCCAGCAGTAGACAGAACCCTGAAGCTTTCTTT. This gives the protein CASSRQNPEAFF.

This rearrangement joins TRBV9 to TRBJ1-1; 8 bases line up with TRBD1. Germline V gene lookup returns CDR1 SGDLS and CDR2 YYNGEE. V shed 0 bases and J 6 bases; nucleotides not matched to a gene: 4. The CDR3 runs 14 residues. This CDR3 is CASSVAGQAAEAFF. The CDR3 nucleotides read TGTGCCAGCAGCGTAGCGGGACAGGCTGCTGAAGCTTTCTTT.

This clone was counted at least ten times. The gene calls are TRBV3-1 (or the pseudogene TRBV3-2) and TRBJ2-7; TRBD1 matches 7 bases. CDR3 length equals 13 residues. V trimming: 5 bases; J trimming: 6 bases; junction bases outside the gene matches: 7. Per germline, CDR1 LGHDT and CDR2 YNNKEL (reference sequence). This chain's CDR3 is CASSGHRGFEQYF. CDR3 nucleotides: TGTGCCAGCAGCGGCCACAGGGGCTTCGAGCAGTACTTC.

The chain recombines TRBV18 with TRBJ2-3; tentative D call: TRBD2 (6 bases). The CDR3 totals 16 residues. The V and J ends lost 3 bases and 0 bases respectively, with 13 bases between them. Germline CDR1 is KGHSH and CDR2 is LQKENI. The chain's CDR3 is CASSPLGAGSTDTQYF. Here the CDR3 DNA reads TGTGCCAGCTCACCCCTCGGTGCGGGGAGCACAGATACGCAGTATTTT. The full variable domain, in which reference TRBV18 and TRBJ2-3 provide the parts outside the CDR3, is NAGVMQNPRHLVRRRGQEARLRCSPMKGHSHVYWYRQLPEEGLKFMVYLQKENIIDESGMPKERFSAEFPKEGPSILRIQQVVRGDSAAYFCASSPLGAGSTDTQYFGPGTRLTVL.

The rearrangement links TRBV30 to TRBJ2-7; weak D call: TRBD1 (5 bases). The V gene lost 1 base and the J gene lost 2 bases, with 15 bases spanning the gap. The length of the CDR3 is 15 residues. The germline CDR1 and CDR2 sequences are GTSNPN and SVGIG (reference sequence). CDR3 DNA sequence: TGTGCCTGGAGTGAGAGACAGTCGTATACCTACGAGCAGTACTTC. Its translation: CAWSERQSYTYEQYF.

V usage is TRBV14 and J usage is TRBJ1-2; D is possibly TRBD1 (5 bases). Per the germline V gene, CDR1 is SGHDN and CDR2 is FVKESK. V lost 0 bases to trimming and J lost 0 bases, with 14 bases between them. The CDR3 sequence is 17 residues long. CDR3 loop: CASSQDSRVEANYGYTF. CDR3 in DNA: TGTGCCAGCAGCCAAGATTCCAGGGTAGAAGCTAACTATGGCTACACCTTC.

In its sample, this clone was seen a few times. V usage is TRBV6-1 and J usage is TRBJ1-2; 7 positions agree with TRBD1. The CDR3 contains 14 residues. The V gene's germline CDR1 is MNHNS and CDR2 SASEGT. The V segment lost 2 bases and the J segment 5 bases; nucleotides outside the gene matches: 5. The CDR3 nucleotides read TGTGCCAGCAGTGAACAGGGACAGAAGTATGGCTACACCTTC. Translated, it gives CASSEQGQKYGYTF.

The chain has TRBV18 and TRBJ1-2, with D perhaps matching TRBD1 (6 bases). The V gene lost 3 bases and the J gene lost 5 bases, with 10 bases spanning the gap. Germline V gene lookup returns CDR1 KGHSH and CDR2 LQKENI. The CDR3 contains 13 residues. CDR3 protein: CASSPKQGYGYTF. In DNA, the CDR3 is TGTGCCAGCTCACCGAAACAGGGATATGGCTACACCTTC.

The rearrangement links TRBV6-4 to TRBJ2-2; TRBD1 matches at 7 bases. V lost 5 bases and J lost 3; bases outside the gene matches: 3. Germline values: CDR1 MRHNA, CDR2 SNTAGT. This CDR3 is 14 amino acids long. CDR3 protein: CASSNDRDTGELFF. The DNA for the CDR3 is TGTGCCAGCAGTAACGACAGGGACACCGGGGAGCTGTTTTTT.

V gene TRBV19 combines with J gene TRBJ2-3; the match to TRBD2 covers 9 bases. Germline V gene lookup returns CDR1 LNHDA and CDR2 SQIVND (reference sequence). The CDR3 length is 16 residues. V shed 7 bases, J shed 6 bases, and the junction held 14 bases outside the gene matches. The CDR3 DNA sequence: TGTGCCAGTAAGCAGCGGGAGGCGCCAGTTTCGGATACGCAGTATTTT. It encodes CASKQREAPVSDTQYF.